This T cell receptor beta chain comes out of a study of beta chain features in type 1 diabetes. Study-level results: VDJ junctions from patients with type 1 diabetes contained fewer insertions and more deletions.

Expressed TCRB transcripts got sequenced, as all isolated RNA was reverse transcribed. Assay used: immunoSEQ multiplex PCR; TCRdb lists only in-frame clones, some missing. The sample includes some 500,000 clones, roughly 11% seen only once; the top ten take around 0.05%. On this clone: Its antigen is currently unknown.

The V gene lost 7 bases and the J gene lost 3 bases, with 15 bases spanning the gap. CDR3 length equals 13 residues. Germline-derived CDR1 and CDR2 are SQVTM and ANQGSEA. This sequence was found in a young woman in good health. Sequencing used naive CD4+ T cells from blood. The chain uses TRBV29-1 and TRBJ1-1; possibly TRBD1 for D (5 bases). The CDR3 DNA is TGCAGCGCCTGCCTGGCGGGGGACACTGAAGCTTTCTTT. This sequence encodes CSACLAGDTEAFF.